These 4 T cell receptor beta chains came from one sample sequenced in a study of molecular identifiers for immune sequencing clone quantification. Each CDR3 protein is one row after TCRdb ran MiXCR on the PCR reads. Altogether 7,500 to 10,000 distinct CDR3 sequences are present, 14% being singletons, with the ten largest covering around 1.5%. Sequenced input: naive CD8+ T cells from blood, with Jurkat cell RNA spiked in. Subset here: FACS-sorted CD8+CD4-CCR7+CD45RA+ naive T cells. These receptors all come from a human donor in good health. Some libraries in this study had Jurkat cell RNA spiked in.

This clonotype has ten or more counts. This chain's CDR3 is CASSPVDFMNTEAFF. As DNA, the CDR3 is TGTGCCAGTAGTCCAGTGGACTTTATGAACACTGAAGCTTTCTTT. The chain uses TRBV19 and TRBJ1-1; unclear D gene. V dropped 5 bases and J dropped 0 bases, with 13 bases sitting between them. The CDR3 extends over 15 amino acids. CDR1 is LNHDA, CDR2 SQIVND, per germline (reference sequence).

The sample holds many counts of this clonotype. This chain connects TRBV7-9 to TRBJ2-1; D unresolved. Germline CDR1 and CDR2: SEHNR and FQNEAQ (reference sequence). The CDR3 extends over 15 amino acids. Trimming pared 1 base from V and 4 bases from J, leaving 11 bases between. CDR3 in amino acids: CASSLVGSLYNEQFF. The CDR3 DNA is TGTGCCAGCAGCTTAGTAGGGTCCCTGTACAATGAGCAGTTCTTC.

By share, this clonotype ranks as medium-sized. The chain uses TRBV7-9 and TRBJ2-7; 9 nucleotides align to TRBD1. Trimming removed 0 bases from V and 4 bases from J; junction bases left unmatched: 4. The CDR3 sequence is 15 residues long. Germline assignment: CDR1 SEHNR and CDR2 FQNEAQ (reference sequence). Written as DNA, the CDR3 is TGTGCCAGCAGCTTAGCACAGGGGGCCTCTTACGAGCAGTACTTC. Translation: CASSLAQGASYEQYF.

A remark on this clonotype: One end of the junction is discordant with germline, which a read error may explain. This CDR3 is CASRSYRDGHTF. CDR3 DNA: TGTGCCAGCCGATCATACAGAGATGGCCACACCTTC. The chain uses TRBV6-2 or TRBV6-3 and TRBJ1-2; D remains unclear. The CDR3 totals 12 residues. CDR1 MNHEY and CDR2 SVGEGT come from the germline V gene.